Described below is a single T cell receptor (beta chain) sequence and its context. Its antigen is not known. RNA, at about 0.45 to 1 ug, was reverse transcribed with random hexamers. By means of immunoSEQ multiplex PCR, TCR beta CDR3 spanning 54 Vbeta and 13 Jbeta underwent amplification. One entry per CDR3 protein results from TCRdb running MiXCR on the immunoSEQ multiplex PCR reads. The table includes roughly 200,000 distinct CDR3 sequences, roughly 95% detected once. The V gene's germline CDR1 is DFQATT and CDR2 SNEGSKA (reference sequence). Trimming took 3 bases from V and 7 from J, leaving 10 bases between them. The CDR3 sequence is 13 residues long. The control group consisted of healthy donors matched for age and sex. The CD8+ and CD4+ T cells were negatively isolated, with the TEMRA cells enriched by FACS. The data originate from a study of CD8 T cells in Susac syndrome. Broader study findings: An acknowledgment was made by the study that its TCR sequencing and HLA analysis involved relatively few individuals.

What was sequenced was CD4+ T cells from PBMCs. This clonotype was obtained from a human donor in good health. The rearrangement links TRBV20-1 to TRBJ1-6; D gene uncertain. CDR3 sequence reads: CSASDGGNSPLHF. CDR3 nucleotides: TGCAGTGCTAGTGACGGAGGAAATTCACCCCTCCACTTT.